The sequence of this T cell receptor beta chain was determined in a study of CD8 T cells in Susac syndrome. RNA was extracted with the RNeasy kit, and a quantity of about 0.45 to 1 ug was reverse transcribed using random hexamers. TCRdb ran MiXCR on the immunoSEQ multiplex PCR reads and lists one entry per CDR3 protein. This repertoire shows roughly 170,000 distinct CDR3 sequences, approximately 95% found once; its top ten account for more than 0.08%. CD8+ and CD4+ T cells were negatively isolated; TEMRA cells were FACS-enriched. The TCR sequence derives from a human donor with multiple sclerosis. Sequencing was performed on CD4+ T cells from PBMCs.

Written as DNA, the CDR3 is TGTGCCAGCAGCCAAGGAGAGGCGAACACTGAAGCTTTCTTT. It codes for CASSQGEANTEAFF. The V call is TRBV3-1, the J call TRBJ1-1; unclear D gene. Germline V CDR1 and CDR2: LGHDT, YNNKEL (reference sequence). V was clipped by 1 base and J by 1 base, with 7 bases between them. The CDR3 contains 14 residues.